What follows are 23 T cell receptor beta chains derived from one specimen sequenced in a study of CD8 T cells in ankylosing spondylitis. No antigens are known for them. Overall study findings and caveats: Several highly homologous variants made up a TCR beta motif that seemed to typify ankylosing spondylitis blood.

Using its own MiXCR run on the 5' RACE reads, TCRdb lists one record per CDR3 protein. Seen here are 200,000 to 250,000 distinct CDR3 sequences, about 6.7% observed once, and the top ten hold 13% to 15%. What was sequenced was blood, either unsorted or a sorted T cell fraction (not recorded which). The receptors stem from a male donor with ankylosing spondylitis.

This clonotype was counted many times. The chain carries TRBV12-3 or TRBV12-4 and TRBJ1-5, with D unclear. V lost 6 bases and J lost 11, with 14 bases in between. This CDR3 contains 12 residues. The CDR3 loop reads CASSLERSAQHF. CDR3 in DNA: TGTGCCAGCAGCCTGGAACGGTCGGCCCAGCATTTT.

This clonotype was found many times. V and J are TRBV12-3 or TRBV12-4 and TRBJ1-2; D is ambiguous. Trimming removed 10 bases from V and 8 bases from J, with 11 bases in between. The CDR3 has 10 amino acids. CDR3 sequence: CATWRAGYTF. In DNA, the CDR3 is TGTGCCACCTGGCGGGCCGGCTACACCTTC.

This clonotype was observed a few times. V gene TRBV13 combines with J gene TRBJ2-1; 8 bases agree with TRBD1. The length of the CDR3 is 16 residues. The V and J ends lost 2 bases and 3 bases, in that order; junction bases with no gene match: 6. Per germline, CDR1 PRHDT and CDR2 FYEKMQ (reference sequence). CDR3 DNA: TGTGCCAGCAGCTTAAAGTCAGGGGGCGACTACAATGAGCAGTTCTTC. Its translation: CASSLKSGGDYNEQFF.

This clonotype was detected many times. This rearrangement joins TRBV2 to TRBJ1-2; tentatively, D is TRBD1 (5 bases). This CDR3 contains 14 residues. Looked up from germline, CDR1 is SNHLY and CDR2 is FYNNEI. V was pared by 3 bases and J by 2 bases, with 10 bases between. The CDR3 bases are TGTGCCAGCAGTGATGGGGGAGGCAACTATGGCTACACCTTC. Translating gives CASSDGGGNYGYTF. The variable domain in full, with the rest retrieved from reference TRBV2 and TRBJ1-2, is EPEVTQTPSHQVTQMGQEVILRCVPISNHLYFYWYRQILGQKVEFLVSFYNNEISEKSEIFDDQFSVERPDGSNFTLKIRSTKLEDSAMYFCASSDGGGNYGYTFGSGTRLTVV.

This clonotype was detected a few times. The chain uses TRBV7-9 and TRBJ2-6; tentative D call: TRBD1 (6 bases). Germline assignment: CDR1 SEHNR and CDR2 FQNEAQ (reference sequence). This CDR3 region has 15 residues. The ends were cut back, 9 bases at V and 0 bases at J, with 12 bases in the middle. The CDR3 DNA sequence: TGTGCCAGGTGGACAGCCCACTCTGGGGCCAACGTCCTGACTTTC. As protein: CARWTAHSGANVLTF.

This clonotype appeared many times. This chain connects TRBV15 to TRBJ2-3; perhaps D is TRBD1 or TRBD2 (5 bases each). V shed 0 bases and J shed 6 bases, with 16 bases lying between them. CDR1 and CDR2 from the germline V gene are LNHNV and YYDKDF (reference sequence). CDR3 size: 16 residues. CDR3 sequence: CATSREKGTGQDTQYF. CDR3 in DNA: TGTGCCACCAGCAGAGAAAAAGGGACGGGCCAGGATACGCAGTATTTT.

The rearrangement uses TRBV29-1 and TRBJ2-1; D gene uncertain. V shed 2 bases and J shed 3 bases, with 5 bases lying between them. The CDR3 totals 12 residues. Germline CDR1 SQVTM, CDR2 ANQGSEA. The chain's CDR3 is CSVETRYNEQFF. CDR3 nucleotide sequence: TGCAGCGTTGAAACCCGCTACAATGAGCAGTTCTTC.

The table lists this clonotype with many counts. The genes are TRBV4-2 and TRBJ2-7; D is unclear. CDR1 and CDR2 from the germline V gene are LGHNA and YNFKEQ. The CDR3 length is 13 residues. V was clipped by 0 bases and J by 4 bases, with 7 bases between them. CDR3 amino acids: CASSQDFLYEQYF. CDR3 coding DNA: TGTGCCAGCAGCCAAGATTTTCTTTACGAGCAGTACTTC.

Ten or more counts support this clonotype. This chain connects TRBV4-3 to TRBJ1-1; no clear D. CDR1 and CDR2 (germline): LGHNA, YSLEER. The CDR3 is made up of 14 amino acids. V was cut by 4 bases and J by 2 bases, with 11 bases left in between. This CDR3 reads CASSPGGINTEAFF. CDR3 coding DNA: TGCGCCAGCAGCCCAGGTGGTATAAACACTGAAGCTTTCTTT.

In this sample, this clonotype turned up many times. This rearrangement joins TRBV11-2 to TRBJ2-2; unclear D gene. V was trimmed by 1 base and J by 0 bases, leaving 6 bases between them. Germline-derived CDR1 and CDR2 are SGHAT and FQNNGV. CDR3 length equals 15 residues. The CDR3 region has the DNA TGTGCCAGCAGCTTAGTTAGTGCGAACACCGGGGAGCTGTTTTTT. It encodes CASSLVSANTGELFF.

The chain is built from TRBV5-6 and TRBJ2-7; D possibly matches TRBD1 or TRBD2 (6 bases each). Germline V lookup: CDR1 SGHDT, CDR2 YYEEEE. The length of the CDR3 is 15 residues. V lost 4 bases, J lost 2 bases, and 16 bases lay in between. The CDR3 region is CASSPAGGGTYEQYF. CDR3 coding DNA: TGTGCCAGCAGCCCGGCCGGAGGGGGGACCTACGAGCAGTACTTC.

This clonotype was counted many times. The chain links TRBV27 to TRBJ2-5; D could derive from TRBD1 or TRBD2 (6 bases each). CDR3 length: 13 residues. Per germline, CDR1 MNHEY and CDR2 SMNVEV (reference sequence). Trimming stripped 6 bases from V and 5 bases from J, with 13 bases between. The CDR3 spells CASRTTGRETQYF. For the CDR3, the DNA is TGTGCCAGCAGGACAACAGGGAGGGAGACCCAGTACTTC.

This clonotype was picked up many times. V and J are TRBV29-1 and TRBJ2-1, with TRBD2 matching over 12 bases. The CDR3 spans 15 residues. Germline loops: CDR1 SQVTM, CDR2 ANQGSEA. V gave up 6 bases and J gave up 1 base; unmatched junction bases: 4. CDR3 in DNA: TGCAGCGTCCGACTAGCGGGGGAGTCCTACAATGAGCAGTTCTTC. This codes for CSVRLAGESYNEQFF.

As DNA, the CDR3 is TGTGCCAGCACCAAGATCCCCCGACCCTCCGGGAATGAAAAACTGTTTTTT. It translates to CASTKIPRPSGNEKLFF. V is TRBV6-1 and J is TRBJ1-4; no definite D call. V gave up 7 bases and J gave up 5 bases, with 23 bases separating them. Germline CDR1 reads MNHNS; CDR2 reads SASEGT. This CDR3 region has 17 residues.

V and J are TRBV4-3 and TRBJ2-2; D remains ambiguous. The CDR3 runs to 15 residues. Germline values: CDR1 LGHNA, CDR2 YSLEER. Between the trimmed V and J ends, which lost 6 bases and 0 bases, there was a span of 11 bases. The CDR3 here is CASRPKETNTGELFF. The CDR3 DNA follows: TGCGCCAGCAGACCTAAGGAGACGAACACCGGGGAGCTGTTTTTT.

This clonotype was seen ten or more times. This chain joins TRBV21-1 and TRBJ2-1; the D call of TRBD1 is as the table states it, not checked on the DNA. TRBV21-1 constitutes a pseudogene. This CDR3 region has 17 residues. The CDR3 bases are TGTGCCAGCAGCACCCAATCCCCGGGCAGAGTCTACAATGAGCAGTTCTTC. Its translation: CASSTQSPGRVYNEQFF.

The sample holds many counts of this clonotype. This chain connects TRBV12-3 or TRBV12-4 to TRBJ2-2; 7 bases line up with TRBD2. After removal of 5 bases from V and 4 bases from J, the junction contained 7 bases not matched to a gene. The CDR3 extends over 15 amino acids. Written as DNA, the CDR3 is TGTGCCAGCAGTCCCTGGGCGGGGGTCACCGGGGAGCTGTTTTTT. Translating it yields CASSPWAGVTGELFF.

This clonotype was picked up a small number of times. This chain links TRBV11-2 with TRBJ1-2; 11 nucleotides line up with TRBD1. V was clipped by 5 bases and J by 5 bases; unmatched bases: 13. The CDR3 runs 17 residues. Germline loops: CDR1 SGHAT, CDR2 FQNNGV. The DNA of the CDR3 is TGTGCCAGCAGCCCTCGGCACCGGGACAGGGGGTTGTATGGCTACACCTTC. The encoded protein is CASSPRHRDRGLYGYTF.

This clonotype came up many times. J is TRBJ1-5 and V is TRBV6-5; perhaps TRBD1 as D (5 bases). CDR3 length: 15 residues. Per the germline V gene, CDR1 is MNHEY and CDR2 is SVGAGI. The V and J ends lost 5 bases and 4 bases respectively, with 15 bases between them. CDR3: CASSHPTGVNQPQHF. The CDR3 region has the DNA TGTGCCAGCAGTCACCCGACGGGGGTTAATCAGCCCCAGCATTTT.

In this sample, this clonotype turned up many times. The V and J genes are TRBV5-1 and TRBJ2-2; D unclear. Trimming removed 2 bases at V and 2 bases at J, with 1 base between. Germline V gene sequence: CDR1 SGHRS, CDR2 YFSETQ. This CDR3 region has 12 residues. The CDR3 DNA follows: TGCGCCAGCAGCTTTAACACCGGGGAGCTGTTTTTT. Protein product: CASSFNTGELFF.

This chain links TRBV19 with TRBJ2-3; 7 bases are a match to TRBD2. The trim removed 5 bases at V and 2 bases at J, leaving 16 bases unmatched. Germline V gene sequence: CDR1 LNHDA, CDR2 SQIVND (reference sequence). The CDR3 has 18 amino acids. The CDR3 protein is CASSPRSGKRDYTDTQYF. The CDR3 bases are TGTGCCAGTAGTCCGCGCTCTGGGAAGCGGGACTACACAGATACGCAGTATTTT.

This clonotype has at least ten counts. The chain joins TRBV12-3 or TRBV12-4 to TRBJ2-1; 8 positions agree with TRBD2. J was trimmed by 8 bases and V by 4 bases; bases with no gene match: 13. The CDR3 runs 16 residues. The CDR3 protein is CASSSPERGLVDEQFF. The CDR3 DNA reads TGTGCCAGCAGTTCACCTGAGCGGGGGTTAGTGGATGAGCAGTTCTTC.

This clonotype was counted many times. This chain uses TRBV7-9 with TRBJ2-5; D gene ambiguous. Looked up from germline, CDR1 is SEHNR and CDR2 is FQNEAQ (reference sequence). The CDR3 runs 15 residues. With 2 bases removed from V and 1 base from J, the gap between germline ends came to 11 bases. The CDR3, as DNA: TGTGCCAGCAGCTTAAGGGTCGGCGCCCAAGAGACCCAGTACTTC. This gives the protein CASSLRVGAQETQYF.